This TCR beta chain is from a study of CD8 T cells in ankylosing spondylitis. Regarding the study as a whole: Eight or nine highly homologous variants formed a TCR beta motif that appeared characteristic of ankylosing spondylitis blood.

It was by quantitative 5'-RACE with molecular barcodes that TCR beta libraries were made. MiXCR was run by TCRdb on the 5' RACE reads, yielding one entry per CDR3 protein. The table has about 92,000 distinct CDR3 sequences, about 8.8% seen once. There are 14 residues in the CDR3. V trimming: 4 bases; J trimming: 7 bases; junction bases outside the gene matches: 5. Germline lookup yields CDR1 SGHKS and CDR2 YYEKEE (reference sequence). This clonotype showed up many times. As yet, its antigen is unknown. Sequenced material: blood, either unsorted or a sorted T cell fraction (not recorded which). The clonotype comes from a male donor with ankylosing spondylitis or in good health (not recorded which). The chain recombines TRBV5-5 with TRBJ1-5, with TRBD1 identical over 10 bases. The CDR3 protein is CASSGATGGQPQHF. The CDR3 region has the DNA TGTGCCAGCAGCGGAGCGACAGGGGGCCAGCCCCAGCATTTT.